The rows below give T cell receptor beta chains drawn from one sample of a study of cytomegalovirus exposure and HLA in healthy donors. Method: immunoSEQ multiplex PCR; TCRdb's copy keeps in-frame clones and lacks some. This table holds 150,000 to 200,000 clones, approximately 80% found once. Specimen: PBMCs. These receptor sequences come from a boy aged 2 to 10 in good health and CMV-seronegative. Each CDR3 is given with its conserved first and last residue. A D gene is named only where the DNA matches it firmly. Only some rows state a clone size, as once, few, many or a class for expanded clones.

size: .; D: .; J: TRBJ1-3; V: TRBV9; DNA: TGTGCCAGCAGCGCACAAAGGGGCTCTGGAAACACCATATATTTT; CDR3: CASSAQRGSGNTIYF
size: .; D: .; J: TRBJ2-5; V: TRBV25-1; DNA: TGTGCCAGCAGTGAAAGGGGCAGGGGGACCCAGTACTTC; CDR3: CASSERGRGTQYF
size: .; D: TRBD1; J: TRBJ2-3; V: TRBV5-1; DNA: TGCGCCAGCAGCAAGACAGGGGGCGCGGGGGATACGCAGTATTTT; CDR3: CASSKTGGAGDTQYF
size: .; D: .; J: TRBJ2-3; V: TRBV30; DNA: TGTGCCTGGAGTGCCTGGGGGCTGGAAGATACGCAGTATTTT; CDR3: CAWSAWGLEDTQYF
size: .; D: .; J: TRBJ1-2; V: TRBV6-5; DNA: TGTGCCAGCAGTTACAAGCAGGGCAGCTATGGCTACACCTTC; CDR3: CASSYKQGSYGYTF
size: .; D: TRBD1; J: TRBJ1-1; V: TRBV10-3; DNA: TGTGCCATCAATGACAGGGCGAGCACTGAAGCTTTCTTT; CDR3: CAINDRASTEAFF
size: .; D: .; J: TRBJ1-2; V: TRBV7-2; DNA: TGTGCCAGCAGCTTGTCCAGGGAAGTTGAGGGCTACACCTTC; CDR3: CASSLSREVEGYTF
size: .; D: .; J: TRBJ1-5; V: TRBV12-5; DNA: TGTGCTAGTGGCCGCGGACAGCCGGGGAATCAGCCCCAGCATTTT; CDR3: CASGRGQPGNQPQHF
size: .; D: TRBD2; J: TRBJ2-1; V: TRBV7-3; DNA: TGTGCCAGCAGCTATCTAGCGGGAGGCAACGATGAGCAGTTCTTC; CDR3: CASSYLAGGNDEQFF
size: .; D: .; J: TRBJ2-5; V: TRBV29-1; DNA: TGCAGCGTTGAAAGAGGGAGTGGGAATGGGCAGTACTTC; CDR3: CSVERGSGNGQYF
size: .; D: TRBD1; J: TRBJ1-1; V: TRBV5-1; DNA: TGCGCCAGCAGCGAACAGGGGGCAGACACTGAAGCTTTCTTT; CDR3: CASSEQGADTEAFF
size: .; D: TRBD1; J: TRBJ1-6; V: TRBV5-4; DNA: TGTGCCAGCAGCAGCCCGGACAGGGGGTTGACACCCCTCCACTTT; CDR3: CASSSPDRGLTPLHF
size: .; D: .; J: TRBJ2-1; V: TRBV5-1; DNA: TGCGCCAGCAGCTTGGGACGGAGCTCCTACAATGAGCAGTTCTTC; CDR3: CASSLGRSSYNEQFF
size: .; D: TRBD1; J: TRBJ2-3; V: TRBV19; DNA: TGTGCCAGTAGCCCAGGACAGGGGAGCACAGATACGCAGTATTTT; CDR3: CASSPGQGSTDTQYF
size: .; D: .; J: TRBJ1-6; V: TRBV5-6; DNA: TGTGCCAGCAGCTTGCGTTTCCCAGGGACACCCCTCCACTTT; CDR3: CASSLRFPGTPLHF
size: .; D: TRBD2; J: TRBJ2-2; V: TRBV4-1; DNA: TGCGCCAGCAGCCAAGGCGGCCTAGCGGTGAACACCGGGGAGCTGTTTTTT; CDR3: CASSQGGLAVNTGELFF
size: .; D: .; J: TRBJ1-2; V: TRBV20-1; DNA: TGCAGTGCCCTTCGACAGAAAGGCTACACCTTC; CDR3: CSALRQKGYTF
size: once; D: TRBD2; J: TRBJ2-5; V: TRBV9; DNA: TGTGCCAGCAGCGTAGTGGGTCTAGCGGGGTACGAGACCCAGTACTTC; CDR3: CASSVVGLAGYETQYF
size: .; D: TRBD1; J: TRBJ1-4; V: TRBV7-8; DNA: TGTGCCAGCCAGGGACAGGCCACAACTAATGAAAAACTGTTTTTT; CDR3: CASQGQATTNEKLFF
size: once; D: .; J: TRBJ1-1; V: TRBV6-1; DNA: TGTGCCAGCACCGACACGATGACTGAAGCTTTCTTT; CDR3: CASTDTMTEAFF
size: .; D: TRBD1; J: TRBJ1-4; V: TRBV7-9; DNA: TGTGCCAGCAGCGGATCCGGGACAGCCCCTAATGAAAAACTGTTTTTT; CDR3: CASSGSGTAPNEKLFF
size: once; D: TRBD1; J: TRBJ2-7; V: TRBV28; DNA: TGTGCCAGCAGGGGGACAGGGCGATCCTACGAGCAGTACTTC; CDR3: CASRGTGRSYEQYF
size: .; D: TRBD1; J: TRBJ1-3; V: TRBV29-1; DNA: TGCAGCGTTGTATTCGGGGACAGTGGAAACACCATATATTTT; CDR3: CSVVFGDSGNTIYF
size: .; D: .; J: TRBJ2-7; V: TRBV30; DNA: TGTGCCTGGAGTGTCTTCCCGCCAGGTCTGGACTACGAGCAGTACTTC; CDR3: CAWSVFPPGLDYEQYF